One sample yielded the 18 T cell receptor beta chains listed below, sequenced in a study of neurological immune-mediated disorders. TCRdb independently ran MiXCR on the 5' RACE reads; one entry per CDR3 protein. The sample holds about 50,000 distinct CDR3 sequences, over 15% seen once. Sequences were obtained from PBMCs. Receptor source: a man between 60 and 70 years old in good health.

This clonotype occurred many times. The chain links TRBV3-1 to TRBJ2-1; D uncertain. The CDR3 has 13 amino acids. Germline V gene sequence: CDR1 LGHDT, CDR2 YNNKEL (reference sequence). The V end lost 5 bases, the J end lost 0 bases, and 5 bases lay between the germline ends. CDR3 protein: CASSTSSYNEQFF. CDR3 bases: TGTGCCAGCAGCACCAGCTCCTACAATGAGCAGTTCTTC.

This clonotype has at least ten counts. The chain couples TRBV11-1 to TRBJ2-5; no clear D. The length of the CDR3 is 16 residues. Looked up from germline, CDR1 is SGHAT and CDR2 is FQDESV (reference sequence). Trimming cost V 4 bases and J 6 bases, with 21 bases left between them. DNA for the CDR3: TGTGCCAGCAGCTCCCCAAAGAAACCGAACGAGAAGACCCAGTACTTC. Its translation is CASSSPKKPNEKTQYF. Based on the CDR3 plus reference TRBV11-1 and TRBJ2-5, the full variable domain is EAEVAQSPRYKITEKSQAVAFWCDPISGHATLYWYRQILGQGPELLVQFQDESVVDDSQLPKDRFSAERLKGVDSTLKIQPAELGDSAMYLCASSSPKKPNEKTQYFGPGTRLLVL.

This clonotype was observed a handful of times. The chain links TRBV5-6 to TRBJ2-7; 8 nucleotides line up with TRBD1. The CDR3 sequence is 15 residues long. CDR1 and CDR2 (germline): SGHDT, YYEEEE. J lost 0 bases, V lost 4 bases, and 6 bases had no gene match. The DNA of the CDR3 is TGTGCCAGCAGCAAAGACAGGGGCAACTCCTACGAGCAGTACTTC. This codes for CASSKDRGNSYEQYF. The whole variable domain, filled in from reference TRBV5-6 and TRBJ2-7, reads DAGVTQSPTHLIKTRGQQVTLRCSPKSGHDTVSWYQQALGQGPQFIFQYYEEEERQRGNFPDRFSGHQFPNYSSELNVNALLLGDSALYLCASSKDRGNSYEQYFGPGTRLTVT.

This clonotype showed up many times. The J gene is TRBJ1-5, the V gene TRBV11-2; the match to TRBD1 covers 7 bases. This CDR3 has 16 amino acids. V lost 5 bases and J lost 0; bases outside the gene matches: 7. The germline V gene has CDR1 SGHAT and CDR2 FQNNGV. The CDR3 sequence: CASSLGQVHSNQPQHF. In DNA form, the CDR3 reads TGTGCCAGCAGCCTAGGACAGGTACATAGCAATCAGCCCCAGCATTTT.

This clonotype has ten or more counts. The chain is built from TRBV2 and TRBJ2-7; the D is unclear. The CDR3 covers 12 residues. Germline V CDR1 and CDR2: SNHLY, FYNNEI. V dropped 2 bases and J dropped 5 bases, with 7 bases sitting between them. The CDR3 here is CASSEWRDEQYF. For the CDR3, the DNA is TGTGCCAGCAGTGAATGGCGAGACGAGCAGTACTTC.

This clonotype was recorded at least ten times. The rearrangement uses TRBV20-1 and TRBJ1-1; 9 bases agree with TRBD1. In germline, CDR1 is DFQATT, CDR2 SNEGSKA (reference sequence). The CDR3 runs 13 residues. The V segment lost 5 bases and the J segment 2 bases; nucleotides outside the gene matches: 3. CDR3 bases: TGCAGTGCTCTACAGGGGGCTAACACTGAAGCTTTCTTT. It translates to CSALQGANTEAFF.

As to this clonotype: One junction end disagrees with the germline gene, perhaps due to a read error. The chain couples TRBV3-1 to TRBJ2-7; 9 bases are a match to TRBD1. CDR1 and CDR2 (germline): LGHDT, YNNKEL (reference sequence). This CDR3 contains 13 residues. The CDR3 reads CASSSDRGYEQYF. Here the CDR3 DNA reads TGTGCCAGCAGCTCGGACAGGGGCTACGAGCAATACTTC.

This clonotype was seen repeatedly, ten times or more. V gene TRBV6-2 or TRBV6-3 combines with J gene TRBJ2-3; 14 bases match TRBD2. The J segment lost 4 bases and the V segment lost 0 bases, leaving 3 bases of the junction unmatched. The V gene's germline CDR1 is MNHEY and CDR2 SVGEGT. The CDR3 is 17 amino acids. Here the CDR3 reads CASSYSGLAGVADTQYF. The CDR3 DNA follows: TGTGCCAGCAGTTACTCGGGACTAGCGGGAGTTGCAGATACGCAGTATTTT.

This clonotype has ten or more counts. The chain is built from TRBV4-3 and TRBJ2-1, with 10 bases fitting TRBD2. The germline V gene encodes CDR1 LGHNA and CDR2 YSLEER. This CDR3 has 15 amino acids. Trimming cost V 0 bases and J 6 bases; bases outside gene matches: 2. CDR3 DNA: TGCGCCAGCAGCCAAGACGCTAGCGGGAGCAATGAGCAGTTCTTC. Translating it yields CASSQDASGSNEQFF.

A word on this clonotype: A much larger clone sits a single nucleotide away, making a read error possible. V usage is TRBV11-1 and J usage is TRBJ2-5, with 8 positions matching TRBD2. The CDR3 runs to 15 residues. The V gene's germline CDR1 is SGHAT and CDR2 FQDESV (reference sequence). This CDR3 reads CASSPAGTSSETRYF. CDR3 nucleotides: TGTGCCAGCAGCCCCGCGGGGACTAGTAGTGAGACCCGGTACTTC.

This clonotype has ten or more counts. The chain combines TRBV7-6 with TRBJ2-1; no definite D call. CDR1 SGHVS and CDR2 FNYEAQ come from the germline V gene. CDR3 length equals 14 residues. Trimming shortened V by 4 bases and J by 9 bases, and 16 bases separated the two germline ends. CDR3: CASSSGFPPPEQFF. CDR3 coding DNA: TGTGCCAGCAGCTCAGGATTCCCCCCCCCTGAGCAGTTCTTC. The whole variable domain, filled in from reference TRBV7-6 and TRBJ2-1, reads GAGVSQSPRYKVTKRGQDVALRCDPISGHVSLYWYRQALGQGPEFLTYFNYEAQQDKSGLPNDRFSAERPEGSISTLTIQRTEQRDSAMYRCASSSGFPPPEQFFGPGTRLTVL.

The sample holds many counts of this clonotype. This chain joins TRBV20-1 and TRBJ2-4, with D perhaps TRBD2 (5 bases). This CDR3 contains 14 residues. Per the germline V gene, CDR1 is DFQATT and CDR2 is SNEGSKA (reference sequence). Trimming pared 0 bases from V and 6 bases from J, leaving 12 bases between. The CDR3 loop is CSARDPRGLNIQYF. The DNA for the CDR3 is TGCAGTGCTAGAGATCCCCGCGGGTTAAACATTCAGTACTTC.

This clonotype was picked up many times. The CDR3 bases are TGTGCCAGCAGCCAGGTGGGGACCCAGTACTTC. Translated: CASSQVGTQYF. The V gene is TRBV3-1, the J gene TRBJ2-5; no clear D. The CDR3 extends over 11 amino acids. Looked up from germline, CDR1 is LGHDT and CDR2 is YNNKEL (reference sequence). Trimming stripped 3 bases from V and 7 bases from J, with 6 bases between.

At least ten counts were recorded for this clonotype. The chain employs TRBV25-1 and TRBJ1-5, with TRBD1 matching over 7 bases. CDR3 size: 14 residues. The junction had 5 bases not matched to a gene; V was cut back by 4 bases and J by 5 bases. Per germline, CDR1 MGHDK and CDR2 SYGVNS. CDR3: CASSGQGIDQPQHF. The CDR3, as DNA: TGTGCCAGCAGTGGACAGGGAATCGATCAGCCCCAGCATTTT.

This clonotype was counted at least ten times. A much larger clonotype is one base distant, so this may be a read error. This chain links TRBV5-6 with TRBJ2-3; D call uncertain. The CDR3 has 13 amino acids. Germline V CDR1 and CDR2: SGHDT, YYEEEE. The CDR3 DNA is TGTGCCAACAGCCTCGTCCTCACAGATACGCAGTATTTT. It is translated as CANSLVLTDTQYF.

This clonotype was counted ten times or more. This chain uses TRBV29-1 with TRBJ2-7; 7 bases are shared with TRBD1. The length of the CDR3 is 14 residues. The germline gives CDR1 SQVTM, CDR2 ANQGSEA. J lost 2 bases, V lost 3 bases, and 7 bases had no gene match. CDR3 in amino acids: CSVDKQGNPYEQYF. The CDR3 DNA reads TGCAGCGTTGATAAACAGGGGAACCCCTACGAGCAGTACTTC.

This clonotype showed up many times. This chain connects TRBV18 to TRBJ2-6; D gene ambiguous. Looked up from germline, CDR1 is KGHSH and CDR2 is LQKENI. This CDR3 comprises 16 residues. Trimming pared 3 bases from V and 0 bases from J, leaving 9 bases between. In DNA form, the CDR3 reads TGTGCCAGCTCACCCCACAGACCCTCTGGGGCCAACGTCCTGACTTTC. It codes for CASSPHRPSGANVLTF.

This clonotype was seen at least ten times. The chain links TRBV20-1 to TRBJ1-5; TRBD1 matches 8 bases. V was pared by 5 bases and J by 3 bases, with 6 bases of the junction left unmatched. The length of the CDR3 is 14 residues. Germline V gene data show CDR1 as DFQATT and CDR2 as SNEGSKA (reference sequence). CDR3 bases: TGCAGTGCTGCTTACAGGGGGAACAATCAGCCCCAGCATTTT. Its translation: CSAAYRGNNQPQHF.